The T cell receptor beta chain described here comes from a study of blood T cells in healthy people across ages. As to this clonotype: Its specificity is not known.

Study conclusions and caveats: Lack of knowledge of donor CMV status possibly confounded expanded clonotype changes. Total diversity from one million sequenced T cells was likely underestimated.

Donors were healthy Caucasian individuals from Russia aged about 6 to 90. Germline V lookup: CDR1 DFQATT, CDR2 SNEGSKA (reference sequence). This CDR3 is 15 amino acids long. The germline V and J ends were trimmed by 6 bases and 0 bases, with 15 bases remaining between them. Next came a second PCR, run for about 7 to 12 cycles, which used a sample-barcoded 5' primer along with a J-beta primer mix. TCRdb recomputed calls from the 5' RACE reads with MiXCR, one row per CDR3 protein. The table includes roughly 720,000 distinct CDR3 sequences, less than 70% detected once. The receptor was isolated from an older man in good health. The specimen was blood. This chain connects TRBV20-1 to TRBJ2-1; D is possibly TRBD1 or TRBD2 (5 bases each). CDR3 loop: CSASGTPSSYNEQFF. In DNA form, the CDR3 reads TGCAGTGCCTCCGGGACCCCAAGCTCCTACAATGAGCAGTTCTTC.